A selection of T cell receptor beta chains follows, all from one sample in a study of T cells in Graves' hyperthyroidism and ophthalmopathy. TCRdb fed the multiplex PCR reads into MiXCR, producing one record per CDR3 protein. Altogether about 560,000 distinct CDR3 sequences are present, over 15% being singletons, with the ten largest covering more than 15%. The sample comprised blood. The receptors derive from a young woman with Graves' hyperthyroidism. The conserved cysteine and the conserved F or W are not part of the CDR3 here. D genes are given only for firm matches.

CDR3aa: SVRMGQSNQPQH
j_gene: TRBJ1-5
v_gene: TRBV29-1
len: 12
d_gene: TRBD1

CDR3aa: ASRPRGSGKNIQY
j_gene: TRBJ2-4
v_gene: TRBV5-1
len: 13
d_gene: -

CDR3aa: ASSATGGPGSGELF
j_gene: TRBJ2-2
v_gene: TRBV6-1
len: 14
d_gene: -

CDR3aa: ASSLYYEQY
j_gene: TRBJ2-7
v_gene: TRBV7-2
len: 9
d_gene: -

CDR3aa: ASSLGDRSSYEQY
j_gene: TRBJ2-7
v_gene: TRBV5-6
len: 13
d_gene: TRBD1

CDR3aa: ASSYPGQGTTEQY
j_gene: TRBJ2-7
v_gene: TRBV6-2/TRBV6-3
len: 13
d_gene: TRBD1

CDR3aa: ASSGGEDRTYEQF
j_gene: TRBJ2-1
v_gene: TRBV9
len: 13
d_gene: TRBD1

CDR3aa: AIRPTWDYGYT
j_gene: TRBJ1-2
v_gene: TRBV10-3
len: 11
d_gene: -

CDR3aa: SAAGTANTEAF
j_gene: TRBJ1-1
v_gene: TRBV20-1
len: 11
d_gene: -

CDR3aa: SDAEAPWETQY
j_gene: TRBJ2-5
v_gene: TRBV20-1
len: 11
d_gene: -

CDR3aa: SARELAGGPRRGEQF
j_gene: TRBJ2-1
v_gene: TRBV20-1
len: 15
d_gene: TRBD2

CDR3aa: ASSRTRGSYEQY
j_gene: TRBJ2-7
v_gene: TRBV7-6
len: 12
d_gene: -

CDR3aa: ATSGPAGSEQF
j_gene: TRBJ2-1
v_gene: TRBV24-1
len: 11
d_gene: -

CDR3aa: SATWANEKLF
j_gene: TRBJ1-4
v_gene: TRBV20-1
len: 10
d_gene: -

CDR3aa: ASSLDGRREKLF
j_gene: TRBJ1-4
v_gene: TRBV19
len: 12
d_gene: -

CDR3aa: ASSQVSETASGEQY
j_gene: TRBJ2-7
v_gene: TRBV3-1
len: 14
d_gene: -

CDR3aa: ASSPSPRAQY
j_gene: TRBJ2-3
v_gene: TRBV7-9
len: 10
d_gene: -

CDR3aa: ASSASVGVSGEQY
j_gene: TRBJ2-7
v_gene: TRBV27
len: 13
d_gene: -

CDR3aa: ASSSDRGTVEGYT
j_gene: TRBJ1-2
v_gene: TRBV13
len: 13
d_gene: TRBD1

CDR3aa: ASSLALSGAYEQY
j_gene: TRBJ2-7
v_gene: TRBV5-1
len: 13
d_gene: TRBD2

CDR3aa: ASRRPGLGYNEQF
j_gene: TRBJ2-1
v_gene: TRBV6-2/TRBV6-3
len: 13
d_gene: TRBD2

CDR3aa: SASEWGRGSYNEQF
j_gene: TRBJ2-1
v_gene: TRBV20-1
len: 14
d_gene: -

CDR3aa: AWRTGVGNQPQH
j_gene: TRBJ1-5
v_gene: TRBV30
len: 12
d_gene: TRBD1

CDR3aa: ASRSGQGDTQY
j_gene: TRBJ2-3
v_gene: TRBV27
len: 11
d_gene: TRBD1

CDR3aa: ASSGGGAHTEAF
j_gene: TRBJ1-1
v_gene: TRBV5-1
len: 12
d_gene: TRBD1

CDR3aa: SARGERESGELF
j_gene: TRBJ2-2
v_gene: TRBV20-1
len: 12
d_gene: TRBD2

CDR3aa: ASSLALAGIANTGELF
j_gene: TRBJ2-2
v_gene: TRBV5-1
len: 16
d_gene: TRBD2

CDR3aa: ASSQYGTDTQY
j_gene: TRBJ2-3
v_gene: TRBV4-1
len: 11
d_gene: -

CDR3aa: SGGQGSPNPVGAF
j_gene: TRBJ1-1
v_gene: TRBV29-1
len: 13
d_gene: TRBD1

CDR3aa: ASSRFISAGGLETQY
j_gene: TRBJ2-5
v_gene: TRBV7-2
len: 15
d_gene: TRBD2

CDR3aa: ASKENRNTEAF
j_gene: TRBJ1-1
v_gene: TRBV27
len: 11
d_gene: -

CDR3aa: ASGKRGIQETQY
j_gene: TRBJ2-5
v_gene: TRBV19
len: 12
d_gene: TRBD2

CDR3aa: ASSKKTNQPQH
j_gene: TRBJ1-5
v_gene: TRBV5-6
len: 11
d_gene: -

CDR3aa: ASSPSGGVPNEQF
j_gene: TRBJ2-1
v_gene: TRBV28
len: 13
d_gene: TRBD2

CDR3aa: ASSESTAYTEAF
j_gene: TRBJ1-1
v_gene: TRBV10-2
len: 12
d_gene: -

CDR3aa: ASSGLGLAGYTDTQY
j_gene: TRBJ2-3
v_gene: TRBV12-3/TRBV12-4
len: 15
d_gene: TRBD2

CDR3aa: ASSLGYRGRYNEQF
j_gene: TRBJ2-1
v_gene: TRBV7-6
len: 14
d_gene: TRBD1

CDR3aa: ASSLGDREWGANYGYT
j_gene: TRBJ1-2
v_gene: TRBV7-2
len: 16
d_gene: TRBD1

CDR3aa: ASSFLTAGDEQF
j_gene: TRBJ2-1
v_gene: TRBV12-3/TRBV12-4
len: 12
d_gene: TRBD2

CDR3aa: ASSLGQGANSPLH
j_gene: TRBJ1-6
v_gene: TRBV7-9
len: 13
d_gene: TRBD1

CDR3aa: ASRPGRPGLAGGPRYNEQF
j_gene: TRBJ2-1
v_gene: TRBV12-3/TRBV12-4
len: 19
d_gene: TRBD2

CDR3aa: ASSLLGRDGETQY
j_gene: TRBJ2-5
v_gene: TRBV5-6
len: 13
d_gene: -

CDR3aa: ASSQPTGVWAEAF
j_gene: TRBJ1-1
v_gene: TRBV5-6
len: 13
d_gene: TRBD1

CDR3aa: ASSGLGDVETQY
j_gene: TRBJ2-5
v_gene: TRBV6-1
len: 12
d_gene: -

CDR3aa: SANRGDGSYEQY
j_gene: TRBJ2-7
v_gene: TRBV20-1
len: 12
d_gene: -

CDR3aa: ASSLAGGTQETQY
j_gene: TRBJ2-5
v_gene: TRBV7-9
len: 13
d_gene: -